The rows below give T cell receptor beta chains drawn from one sample of a study of shared clonotypes between healthy human individuals. TCRdb keeps only in-frame clones here, not all; method: immunoSEQ multiplex PCR. The sample lists about 2,500,000 clones; more than 90% were seen once. Sequenced input: naive CD4+ T cells sorted from blood. Source of these receptors: a man aged 18-30 years in good health. The conserved cysteine and the conserved F or W are not part of the CDR3 here.

cdr3_aa j_call v_call
ASSQERGYEQY TRBJ2-7 TRBV4-1
ASSSGGGASNQPQH TRBJ1-5 TRBV7-2
ASSPEAGPRETQY TRBJ2-5 TRBV18
ASSRGSYTEAF TRBJ1-1 TRBV6-1
ASRGRLGTGELF TRBJ2-2 TRBV7-3
ASSLTGNYGYT TRBJ1-2 TRBV6-5
ASSQDWRELPGELF TRBJ2-2 TRBV4-3
ASRRGTDGEKLF TRBJ1-4 TRBV5-8
ASSQSGTPSLDTQY TRBJ2-3 TRBV14
ASSSGLAEPSYEQY TRBJ2-7 TRBV5-4
ASSSGHPDQPQH TRBJ1-5 TRBV5-1
ASSIEWGRSNQPQH TRBJ1-5 TRBV19
ASSDRGQSQPQH TRBJ1-5 TRBV5-6
ASRVDRIFYEQY TRBJ2-7 TRBV2
ASSLGGQGYEQY TRBJ2-7 TRBV7-7
SGRQGSTRTEAF TRBJ1-1 TRBV29-1
ASSLELNQPQH TRBJ1-5 TRBV11-2
ASRRGGDSPLH TRBJ1-6 TRBV5-1
ASSLLQGNEQY TRBJ2-7 TRBV5-1
ASSPSRPPYNEQF TRBJ2-1 TRBV18
ASSQGLGGNQPQH TRBJ1-5 TRBV18
ASGSGTGPGEQY TRBJ2-7 TRBV6-1
ASTGGDPSTDTQY TRBJ2-3 TRBV28
ASSSTSGRALGDETQY TRBJ2-5 TRBV5-1
ASSTRGEPHGNQPQH TRBJ1-5 TRBV12-1
ASSPTGPYEQY TRBJ2-7 TRBV18
ASSYSINSPLH TRBJ1-6 TRBV6-5
ASSSEILETQY TRBJ2-5 TRBV6-5
ASKESGSTDTQY TRBJ2-3 TRBV19
ASSVTSVLYGYT TRBJ1-2 TRBV6-1
ASSSAPSGNTEAF TRBJ1-1 TRBV5-1
ASSVLGGTKGYT TRBJ1-2 TRBV5-1
ASRKLGTGDVYGYT TRBJ1-2 TRBV19
ASSALPTGNNQPQH TRBJ1-5 TRBV6-1
ASSSQGRPFNEQF TRBJ2-1 TRBV5-1
ASSSGQGRGYT TRBJ1-2 TRBV28
ASSLDGGGGETQY TRBJ2-5 TRBV7-2
ASSVGLATNNEQF TRBJ2-1 TRBV9
ASSLGPNEETQY TRBJ2-5 TRBV5-1
ASSYGQNYGYT TRBJ1-2 TRBV6-1
AISEERGGAGYT TRBJ1-2 TRBV10-3
ASSLGTENTEAF TRBJ1-1 TRBV7-9
ASSFGGLYEQY TRBJ2-7 TRBV28
ASSEGRSGNYGYT TRBJ1-2 TRBV9
ASSGQGAPYEQY TRBJ2-7 TRBV19
ASSGGATYNEQF TRBJ2-1 TRBV10-1
ASSQWGIDQPQH TRBJ1-5 TRBV16
ASSSRQGLSTDTQY TRBJ2-3 TRBV4-1
AWRRDREAF TRBJ1-1 TRBV30
ASSLGGATNEKLF TRBJ1-4 TRBV11-1
ASSPTGSGFSGNTIY TRBJ1-3 TRBV5-1